One and the same sample provided the 25 T cell receptor beta chains below, sequenced in a study of blood T cells in healthy people across ages. A J-beta primer mix and a sample-barcoded 5' primer were used in a second PCR of about 7 to 12 cycles. One entry per CDR3 protein, called by TCRdb with MiXCR from the 5' RACE reads. The sample records around 970,000 distinct CDR3 sequences, roughly half being singletons. Sequenced material: blood. These receptor sequences come from a woman aged 60-75 years in good health.

The V call is TRBV4-1, the J call TRBJ2-5; 9 bases are a match to TRBD2. The last part of the DNA fits TRBJ2-7 better; the J call may be wrong. The CDR3 spans 16 residues. CDR1 and CDR2 from the germline V gene are MGHRA and YSYEKL. The CDR3 protein is CASSQAKVAGALEQYF. As DNA, the CDR3 is TGCGCCAGCAGCCAAGCCAAGGTAGCGGGAGCACTCGAGCAGTACTTC.

This chain uses TRBV7-3 with TRBJ2-2; weak D call: TRBD2 (6 bases). The ends were cut back, 2 bases at V and 5 bases at J, with 18 bases in the middle. The germline CDR1 and CDR2 sequences are SGHTA and FQGTGA. The CDR3 contains 17 residues. CDR3: CASSLWGGAGGTGELFF. In nucleotides, the CDR3 is TGTGCCAGCAGCTTATGGGGCGGGGCAGGAGGTACCGGGGAGCTGTTTTTT. Filled out from reference TRBV7-3 and TRBJ2-2, the complete variable domain reads GAGVSQTPSNKVTEKGKYVELRCDPISGHTALYWYRQSLGQGPEFLIYFQGTGAADDSGLPNDRFFAVRPEGSVSTLKIQRTERGDSAVYLCASSLWGGAGGTGELFFGEGSRLTVL.

This chain's CDR3 is CASSTWTSFSDTQYF. DNA of the CDR3: TGTGCCAGCAGCACCTGGACTAGCTTTTCGGATACGCAGTATTTT. The chain carries TRBV7-9 and TRBJ2-3, with TRBD2 identical over 8 bases. V shed 5 bases and J 6 bases; nucleotides not matched to a gene: 10. The germline CDR1 and CDR2 sequences are SEHNR and FQNEAQ (reference sequence). The CDR3 contains 15 residues.

This clonotype was seen just once. V and J are TRBV7-2 and TRBJ2-7; D is uncertain. CDR1 is SGHTA and CDR2 is FQGNSA in the germline V gene. Trimming shortened V by 5 bases and J by 2 bases, and 10 bases separated the two germline ends. This CDR3 is built from 13 residues. The CDR3 nucleotides read TGTGCCAGCAGCCTGTTTGCAGCCTACGAGCAGTACTTC. Translated: CASSLFAAYEQYF.

This clonotype was counted between two and nine times. The gene calls are TRBV28 and TRBJ2-3; 12 nucleotides agree with TRBD2. V dropped 1 base and J dropped 2; count of bases not matched to a gene: 4. This CDR3 region has 17 residues. CDR1 and CDR2 from the germline V gene are MDHEN and SYDVKM. The CDR3 region is CASSLSSGRDLTDTQYF. The CDR3 DNA reads as TGTGCCAGCAGTTTATCTAGCGGGAGGGATCTCACAGATACGCAGTATTTT.

The chain combines TRBV7-9 with TRBJ1-1, with TRBD1 identical over 7 bases. V lost 8 bases and J lost 4; bases outside the gene matches: 4. The CDR3 loop spans 12 amino acids. CDR1 is SEHNR, CDR2 FQNEAQ, per germline (reference sequence). Written as DNA, the CDR3 is TGTGCCAGCGCGACAGGGATCACTGAAGCTTTCTTT. Protein: CASATGITEAFF.

Comment on this clonotype: Germline and junction disagree at one end, which may indicate a read error. The chain's CDR3 is CVSSSDREGETQYF. CDR3 DNA: TGTGTCAGCAGCTCCGACAGGGAGGGAGAGACCCAGTACTTC. The chain is built from TRBV11-3 and TRBJ2-5, with D perhaps matching TRBD1 or TRBD2 (7 bases each). Germline assignment: CDR1 SGHNT and CDR2 YENEEA. The CDR3 covers 14 residues.

V is TRBV5-6 and J is TRBJ2-4; TRBD2 might be the D (6 bases). Germline-derived CDR1 and CDR2 are SGHDT and YYEEEE. This CDR3 is 14 amino acids long. Trimming removed 2 bases from V and 7 bases from J, with 13 bases in between. CDR3 nucleotides: TGTGCCAGCAGCTTAGGGGACTCGTGGAACATTCAGTACTTC. The encoded protein is CASSLGDSWNIQYF.

CDR3 DNA sequence: TGCGCCAGCAGCCCCAAGGGCGGAACCACAGATACGCAGTATTTT. Protein product: CASSPKGGTTDTQYF. V usage is TRBV5-1 and J usage is TRBJ2-3; D gene uncertain. The germline gives CDR1 SGHRS, CDR2 YFSETQ. V lost 4 bases and J 2 bases, leaving 14 bases between the germline ends. The CDR3 spans 15 residues.

This clonotype has only a few counts. The chain uses TRBV29-1 and TRBJ2-5; D may be TRBD2 (5 bases). The ends were cut back, 4 bases at V and 5 bases at J, with 8 bases in the middle. CDR3 length: 11 amino acids. Germline V CDR1 and CDR2: SQVTM, ANQGSEA. The CDR3, as DNA: TGCAGCGTTGCAACTAGTGAGACCCAGTACTTC. Translated, it gives CSVATSETQYF.

The rearrangement links TRBV15 to TRBJ2-1; unclear D gene. CDR1 is LNHNV, CDR2 YYDKDF, per germline (reference sequence). V was clipped by 0 bases and J by 6 bases, with 9 bases between them. The CDR3 contains 14 residues. CDR3 nucleotide sequence: TGTGCCACCAGCAGAGAAGTTAGCAGCAATGAGCAGTTCTTC. It translates to CATSREVSSNEQFF.

This rearrangement joins TRBV4-1 to TRBJ2-7; 8 bases line up with TRBD1. Losses at the gene ends were 8 bases for V and 2 bases for J; bases not matched to a gene: 11. The germline gives CDR1 MGHRA, CDR2 YSYEKL. The CDR3 runs 15 residues. The CDR3, as DNA: TGCGCCAGCTCTTTTCTCGCCAGGGGGCCCTACGAGCAGTACTTC. Translation: CASSFLARGPYEQYF.

The chain joins TRBV2 to TRBJ1-2, with 10 bases matching TRBD1. With 8 bases clipped from V and 3 bases from J, the junction kept 9 bases outside the gene matches. This CDR3 contains 15 residues. The V gene's germline CDR1 is SNHLY and CDR2 FYNNEI. In nucleotides, the CDR3 is TGTGCCAGCGGGGGACAGGGGAGAAGTGACTATGGCTACACCTTC. Protein sequence: CASGGQGRSDYGYTF.

The genes are TRBV20-1 and TRBJ2-3, with 11 nucleotides matching TRBD2. Germline trimming cut 3 bases from V and 5 bases from J; bases unmatched to any gene: 4. The CDR3 totals 14 residues. Germline CDR1 is DFQATT and CDR2 is SNEGSKA (reference sequence). In nucleotides, the CDR3 is TGCAGTGCTAGTTTAGCGGGGGGGGGAGATACGCAGTATTTT. This translates into CSASLAGGGDTQYF.

The chain uses TRBV15 and TRBJ2-7, with no clear D. Trimming pared 1 base from V and 7 bases from J, leaving 14 bases between. There are 14 residues in the CDR3. CDR1 and CDR2 (germline): LNHNV, YYDKDF (reference sequence). CDR3: CATSRVDGSREQYF. The DNA for the CDR3 is TGTGCCACCAGCAGAGTGGACGGGTCTCGGGAGCAGTACTTC.

The chain joins TRBV25-1 to TRBJ1-2; 8 bases match TRBD1. Germline CDR1 and CDR2: MGHDK and SYGVNS. The CDR3 sequence is 13 residues long. V shed 4 bases and J 8 bases; nucleotides not matched to a gene: 6. The CDR3 spells CASSARGRQGYTF. CDR3 nucleotides: TGTGCCAGCAGTGCCAGGGGGCGACAAGGCTACACCTTC.

This sequence joins TRBV5-6 and TRBJ2-7; D is uncertain. The CDR3 is made up of 15 amino acids. Trimming cost V 2 bases and J 0 bases, with 12 bases left between them. The germline V gene has CDR1 SGHDT and CDR2 YYEEEE. CDR3 bases: TGTGCCAGCAGCTTCGGGCTACCGATCTCCTACGAGCAGTACTTC. Translation gives CASSFGLPISYEQYF.

As regards this clonotype: A junction boundary mismatches the germline segment, possibly from a read error. This rearrangement joins TRBV4-3 to TRBJ2-3; 8 bases are a match to TRBD1. CDR3 length equals 19 residues. In germline, CDR1 is LGHNA, CDR2 YSLEER. CDR3 loop: CASSQELPSWTGPTDAQYF. The CDR3 DNA reads as TGCGCCAGCAGCCAAGAGCTCCCCTCTTGGACAGGGCCGACAGATGCGCAGTATTTT.

The chain has TRBV28 and TRBJ1-2; 8 nucleotides align to TRBD1. Trimming cost V 6 bases and J 4 bases; bases outside gene matches: 7. Germline V gives CDR1 MDHEN, CDR2 SYDVKM. The CDR3 covers 14 residues. The DNA for the CDR3 is TGTGCCAGCAGGCCTACAGGGGGGAGCTATGGCTACACCTTC. It translates to CASRPTGGSYGYTF.

This clonotype was observed once. The chain uses TRBV30 and TRBJ2-3; 9 nucleotides match TRBD1. Looked up from germline, CDR1 is GTSNPN and CDR2 is SVGIG (reference sequence). V trimming: 3 bases; J trimming: 4 bases; junction bases outside the gene matches: 11. The CDR3 spans 16 residues. CDR3 sequence reads: CAWSTPDRGLPDTQYF. The CDR3 DNA reads TGTGCCTGGAGCACGCCGGACAGGGGCTTGCCAGATACGCAGTATTTT.

As concerns this clonotype: With a much larger clone just one base away, this may be a read error. The rearrangement joins TRBV7-2 to TRBJ2-1; TRBD2 matches 7 bases. The CDR3 has 16 amino acids. Germline V gene lookup returns CDR1 SGHTA and CDR2 FQGNSA. The ends lost 1 base at V and 8 bases at J; junction bases unmatched: 11. As DNA, the CDR3 is TGTGCCAGCAGCTTAGGGCCTAGCGGAAATTACGATGAGCAGTTCTTC. This gives the protein CASSLGPSGNYDEQFF.

V and J are TRBV5-6 and TRBJ2-5; 9 nucleotides align to TRBD2. J lost 5 bases, V lost 1 base, and 6 bases had no gene match. CDR3 length: 15 amino acids. The germline CDR1 and CDR2 sequences are SGHDT and YYEEEE. CDR3 nucleotides: TGTGCCAGCAGCTTGCAGGGACTAGCTTTGGAGACCCAGTACTTC. Translating gives CASSLQGLALETQYF.

This sequence joins TRBV4-1 and TRBJ2-1; 9 positions match TRBD2. V trimming: 4 bases; J trimming: 8 bases; junction bases outside the gene matches: 12. The CDR3 is 16 amino acids. Per the germline V gene, CDR1 is MGHRA and CDR2 is YSYEKL. The CDR3, as DNA: TGCGCCAGCAGCCCCCGGACGGGACTAGCTATGTATGAGCAGTTCTTC. It yields the protein CASSPRTGLAMYEQFF.

In this sample, this clonotype turned up a few times. The rearrangement links TRBV3-1 to TRBJ1-3; D is unclear. This CDR3 region has 14 residues. Germline-derived CDR1 and CDR2 are LGHDT and YNNKEL (reference sequence). The V end lost 2 bases, the J end lost 2 bases, and 7 bases lay between the germline ends. The CDR3, as DNA: TGTGCCAGCAGCCAACGACATGCTGGAAACACCATATATTTT. Amino acids: CASSQRHAGNTIYF. The full variable domain, in which reference TRBV3-1 and TRBJ1-3 provide the parts outside the CDR3, is DTAVSQTPKYLVTQMGNDKSIKCEQNLGHDTMYWYKQDSKKFLKIMFSYNNKELIINETVPNRFSPKSPDKAHLNLHINSLELGDSAVYFCASSQRHAGNTIYFGEGSWLTVV.

This chain joins TRBV24-1 and TRBJ2-3; D may be TRBD1 or TRBD2 (6 bases each). V was shortened by 9 bases and J by 0 bases, with 18 bases between the two germline ends. The CDR3 has 16 residues. Germline V gene sequence: CDR1 KGHDR, CDR2 SFDVKD. DNA for the CDR3: TGTGCCACCCTTATCGGGGGCCCAATCAGCACAGATACGCAGTATTTT. Protein sequence: CATLIGGPISTDTQYF.